The TCR beta chain described here comes from a study of beta chain features in type 1 diabetes. Expressed TCRB transcripts were sequenced because the entire RNA isolate underwent reverse transcription. Sequencing was performed with immunoSEQ multiplex PCR; in TCRdb, only in-frame clones are kept and a portion is missing. The sample records 250,000 to 400,000 clones, about 15% being singletons. Germline CDR1 is SGHVS and CDR2 is FQNEAQ. Trimming left V 4 bases short and J 4 bases short, with 10 bases between. The CDR3 extends over 13 amino acids. Study findings and constraints: Comparison showed that naive, central memory and Treg TCRB repertoires appeared more similar among patients than among healthy donors.

There are a few counts of this clone. What it binds is unknown. The source is a man younger than 40 in good health. This sequence joins TRBV7-8 and TRBJ1-2; D gene ambiguous. The sample taken for sequencing was central memory CD4+ T cells from blood. Written as DNA, the CDR3 is TGTGCCAGCAGCTCCCGGGCGACCTATGGCTACACCTTC. It yields the protein CASSSRATYGYTF. The full variable domain, with the rest looked up from reference TRBV7-8 and TRBJ1-2, is GAGVSQSPRYKVAKRGQDVALRCDPISGHVSLFWYQQALGQGPEFLTYFQNEAQLDKSGLPSDRFFAERPEGSVSTLKIQRTQQEDSAVYLCASSSRATYGYTFGSGTRLTVV.